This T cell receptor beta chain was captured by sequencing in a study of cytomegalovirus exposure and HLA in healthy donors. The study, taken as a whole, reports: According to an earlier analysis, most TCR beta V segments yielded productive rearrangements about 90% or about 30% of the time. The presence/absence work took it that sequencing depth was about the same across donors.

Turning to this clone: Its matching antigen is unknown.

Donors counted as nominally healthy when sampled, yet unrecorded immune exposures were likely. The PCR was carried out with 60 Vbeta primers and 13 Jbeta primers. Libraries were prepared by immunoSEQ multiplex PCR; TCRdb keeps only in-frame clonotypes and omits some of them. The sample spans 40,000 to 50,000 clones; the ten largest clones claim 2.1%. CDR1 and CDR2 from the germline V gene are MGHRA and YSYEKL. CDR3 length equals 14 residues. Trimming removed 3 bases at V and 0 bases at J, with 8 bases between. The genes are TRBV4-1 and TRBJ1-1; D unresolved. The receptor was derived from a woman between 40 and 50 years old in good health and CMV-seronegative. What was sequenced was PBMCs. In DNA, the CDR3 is TGCGCCAGCAGCCAGGGCACCCTGAACACTGAAGCTTTCTTT. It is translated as CASSQGTLNTEAFF.